This T cell receptor (beta chain) was captured in a study of blood T cell repertoires in COVID-19. In the original processing: The authors estimated nucleated cell counts from reference gene primer amplification. The data were produced by immunoSEQ multiplex PCR, yet TCRdb's version contains in-frame clones alone and is incomplete. The V and J calls and the clone size are those of that table, but D and trimming were determined from the DNA. The sample contains under 300,000 clones, roughly 89% of which appear only once. Unmatched junction bases numbered 12, after V lost 2 bases and J lost 3 bases. The CDR3 is made up of 17 amino acids. Looked up from germline, CDR1 is ENHRY and CDR2 is SYGVKD.

Sequencing input: peripheral blood. The J gene is TRBJ1-2, the V gene TRBV10-3, with TRBD1 matching over 7 bases. This clonotype originated in a woman in her thirties with active or convalescent COVID-19. The CDR3 loop reads CAISEREGTVIDYGYTF. Written as DNA, the CDR3 is TGTGCCATCAGTGAGCGTGAGGGGACAGTGATTGACTATGGCTACACCTTC.